The clone carrying this T cell receptor (beta chain) was seen at least ten times. Clinical symptoms, serum thyroxine and TRAb, thyroid ultrasound and orbital computed tomography together formed the diagnostic basis. This specimen comes from a study of T cells in Graves' hyperthyroidism and ophthalmopathy. Regions amplified from RNA transcripts were the TCR beta CDR3 regions. The HTBI primer set was used in a first-round RT-PCR of the TCR CDR3. TCRdb reanalysed the multiplex PCR reads using MiXCR and keeps one entry per CDR3 protein. The sample holds some 250,000 distinct CDR3 sequences, roughly 15% seen once. Germline CDR1 reads SGHVS; CDR2 reads FQNEAQ. CDR3 length equals 14 residues. The V end was cut by 1 base, the J end by 3 bases, with 9 bases between.

The sample comprised blood. V gene TRBV7-8 combines with J gene TRBJ2-5; D not resolved. The source is a woman between 45 and 65 years old with Graves' hyperthyroidism that later progressed to Graves' ophthalmopathy. In nucleotides, the CDR3 is TGTGCCAGCAGCTTAGGGAATTGGGAAGAGACCCAGTACTTC. It is translated as CASSLGNWEETQYF.